Listed below are T cell receptor beta chains from one sample, sequenced in a study of T cell changes during pregnancy in multiple sclerosis. Sequencing was performed with immunoSEQ multiplex PCR; in TCRdb, only in-frame clones are kept and a portion is missing. Of tens of thousands of clones in the sample, approximately 92% are singletons; the top ten hold about 0.64%. This specimen consisted of CD4+ T cells from peripheral blood mononuclear cells, obtained after pregnancy. Receptors originate from a female donor with multiple sclerosis, enrolled in a pregnancy study. Both conserved end residues are part of each CDR3. The order of the fields is CDR3 protein, CDR3 DNA, clone size, V gene, D gene, J gene. The D gene is left open where the match is weak. Expanded clones get a size class; other rows say once, few or many, or leave the size out.

CDR3: CASSESAGTEAFF; DNA: TGTGCCAGCAGCGAGTCGGCGGGGACTGAAGCTTTCTTT; size: .; V: TRBV6-6; D: .; J: TRBJ1-1
CDR3: CASSLSGFWQGSTDTQYF; DNA: TGTGCCAGCAGCTTGTCGGGTTTTTGGCAGGGTAGCACAGATACGCAGTATTTT; size: .; V: TRBV5-4; D: .; J: TRBJ2-3
CDR3: CASSQSTGTNYGYTF; DNA: TGTGCCAGCAGCCAGTCCACAGGGACCAACTATGGCTACACCTTC; size: .; V: TRBV5-8; D: .; J: TRBJ1-2
CDR3: CASSEGGRGNQPQHF; DNA: TGTGCCAGCAGTGAAGGAGGCAGAGGCAATCAGCCCCAGCATTTT; size: many; V: TRBV6-1; D: .; J: TRBJ1-5
CDR3: CASSLGVDSNNSPLHF; DNA: TGTGCCAGCAGCTTGGGTGTGGACAGCAATAATTCACCCCTCCACTTT; size: .; V: TRBV5-4; D: .; J: TRBJ1-6
CDR3: CSVEGQSRDRDSYEQYF; DNA: TGCAGCGTTGAGGGTCAAAGTCGCGACAGGGACTCCTACGAGCAGTACTTC; size: once; V: TRBV29-1; D: TRBD1; J: TRBJ2-7
CDR3: CASSYVVGETQYF; DNA: TGTGCCAGCAGCTACGTTGTCGGAGAGACCCAGTACTTC; size: .; V: TRBV5-6; D: .; J: TRBJ2-5
CDR3: CASSQGQGASYEQYF; DNA: TGCGCCAGCAGCCAAGGACAGGGCGCCTCCTACGAGCAGTACTTC; size: .; V: TRBV4-3; D: TRBD1; J: TRBJ2-7
CDR3: CASSRGQFYEQYF; DNA: TGTGCCAGCAGCCGGGGACAGTTCTACGAGCAGTACTTC; size: .; V: TRBV11-2; D: TRBD1; J: TRBJ2-7
CDR3: CASTLSAGQGEETQYF; DNA: TGTGCCAGCACCCTTAGCGCCGGACAGGGAGAAGAGACCCAGTACTTC; size: once; V: TRBV6-6; D: TRBD1; J: TRBJ2-5
CDR3: CASSLNPGQGLFF; DNA: TGTGCCAGCAGCTTAAACCCGGGACAGGGTCTGTTCTTC; size: .; V: TRBV7-2; D: TRBD1; J: TRBJ2-1
CDR3: CASSPQGNTEAFF; DNA: TGTGCCAGCAGCCCCCAGGGGAACACTGAAGCTTTCTTT; size: .; V: TRBV7-8; D: .; J: TRBJ1-1
CDR3: CASSPLEEGQYF; DNA: TGTGCCAGCTCACCTCTGGAGGAGGGTCAGTACTTC; size: .; V: TRBV18; D: .; J: TRBJ2-5
CDR3: CASSLDRGFQYF; DNA: TGTGCCAGCAGCTTAGACAGGGGGTTTCAGTACTTC; size: .; V: TRBV7-2; D: TRBD1; J: TRBJ2-4
CDR3: CASLSKRGGGGTDTQYF; DNA: TGTGCCAGCCTGAGTAAGCGGGGGGGCGGGGGCACAGATACGCAGTATTTT; size: .; V: TRBV27; D: TRBD2; J: TRBJ2-3
CDR3: CASSLSGYEQYF; DNA: TGTGCCAGCAGCTTGAGCGGCTACGAGCAGTACTTC; size: .; V: TRBV5-6; D: .; J: TRBJ2-7
CDR3: CASSRDRGREQYF; DNA: TGTGCCAGCAGTAGAGACAGGGGGCGCGAGCAGTACTTC; size: once; V: TRBV28; D: TRBD1; J: TRBJ2-7
CDR3: CASSPLQVLNTEAFF; DNA: TGTGCCAGCAGCCCGCTTCAGGTCCTGAACACTGAAGCTTTCTTT; size: .; V: TRBV7-2; D: .; J: TRBJ1-1